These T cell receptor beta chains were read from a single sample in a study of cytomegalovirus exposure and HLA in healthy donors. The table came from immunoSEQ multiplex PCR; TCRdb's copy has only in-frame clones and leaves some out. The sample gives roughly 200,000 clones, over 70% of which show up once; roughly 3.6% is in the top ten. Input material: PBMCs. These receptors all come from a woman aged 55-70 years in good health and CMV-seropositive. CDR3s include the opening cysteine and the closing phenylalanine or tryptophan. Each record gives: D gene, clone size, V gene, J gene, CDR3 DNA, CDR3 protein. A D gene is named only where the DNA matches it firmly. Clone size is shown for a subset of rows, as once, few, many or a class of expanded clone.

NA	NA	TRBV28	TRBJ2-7	TGTGCCAGCAGTCCCTACAGGGCGGGCTCCTACGAGCAGTACTTC	CASSPYRAGSYEQYF
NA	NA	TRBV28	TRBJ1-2	TGTGCCAGCAGTTTAGGGCCAGATGGCTACACCTTC	CASSLGPDGYTF
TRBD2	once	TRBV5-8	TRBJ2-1	TGTGCCAGCAGCTTGACTAGCGGGACGCTTGACAATGAGCAGTTCTTC	CASSLTSGTLDNEQFF
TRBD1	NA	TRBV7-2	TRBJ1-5	TGTGCCAGCAGCCCACAAGGGACAGCTAGCAATCAGCCCCAGCATTTT	CASSPQGTASNQPQHF
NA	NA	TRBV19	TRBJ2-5	TGTGCCAGTACCATCCAGGGTTCAGAAGAGACCCAGTACTTC	CASTIQGSEETQYF
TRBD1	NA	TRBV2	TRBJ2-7	TGTGCCAGCAGTGAAAGGACAGGCTCCTACGAGCAGTACTTC	CASSERTGSYEQYF
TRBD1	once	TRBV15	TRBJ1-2	TGTGCCACCAGCAGCGGGGACAGGTATGGCTACACCTTC	CATSSGDRYGYTF
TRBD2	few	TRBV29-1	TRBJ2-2	TGCAGCGTAGGTAGCGGGAGGGCGGACGGGGAGCTGTTTTTT	CSVGSGRADGELFF
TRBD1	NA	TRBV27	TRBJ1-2	TGTGCCAGCAGTTCGGCCAGGGGGCCCAACTATGGCTACACCTTC	CASSSARGPNYGYTF
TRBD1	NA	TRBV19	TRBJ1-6	TGTGCCAGTAGTTCCCGGACAGGGGGCCCTTCACCCCTCCACTTT	CASSSRTGGPSPLHF
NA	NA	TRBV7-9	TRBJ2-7	TGTGCCAGCGGCTTATCAGGGCCCGAGCAGTACTTC	CASGLSGPEQYF
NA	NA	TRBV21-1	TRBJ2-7	TGTGCCAGCAGCGCCCTACTAGCGGGGGGACCCCCCGGAAAGATGGGGCAGTACTTC	CASSALLAGGPPGKMGQYF
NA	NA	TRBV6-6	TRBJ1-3	TGTGCCAGCAGTTACGGCGGACAACTCTCTGGAAACACCATATATTTT	CASSYGGQLSGNTIYF
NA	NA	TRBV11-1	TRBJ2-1	TGTGCCAGCAGTCCCCCCTGGGGGGAATCCTACAATGAGCAGTTCTTC	CASSPPWGESYNEQFF
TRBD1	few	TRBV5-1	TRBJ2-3	TGCGCCAGCAGCGCCCGGGACAGGGCGACAGATACGCAGTATTTT	CASSARDRATDTQYF
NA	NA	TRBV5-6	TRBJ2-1	TGTGCCAGCCGATACAACCCCGGAGGGCAGAGCGCAGAGAATGAGCAGTTCTTC	CASRYNPGGQSAENEQFF
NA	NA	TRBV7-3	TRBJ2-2	TGTGCCAGCAGCTTCGGTCCCAAAAGCGAGGAGCTGTTTTTT	CASSFGPKSEELFF
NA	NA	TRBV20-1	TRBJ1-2	TGCAGTGCTGGGGAGACCTATGGCTACACCTTC	CSAGETYGYTF
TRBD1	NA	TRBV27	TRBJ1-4	TGTGCCAGCAGTCACTCTCCACACAGGGGAGAAAAACTGTTTTTT	CASSHSPHRGEKLFF
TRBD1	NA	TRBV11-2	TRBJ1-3	TGTGCCAGCAGCCATCCCAGGACAGGGGTCTCTGGAAACACCATATATTTT	CASSHPRTGVSGNTIYF
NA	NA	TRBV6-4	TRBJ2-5	TGTGCCAGTAACGCAGGGGAGTCGGAGACCCAGTACTTC	CASNAGESETQYF
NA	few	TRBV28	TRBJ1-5	TGTGCCAGCACCGGGGGGGGAAATGGTAATCAGCCCCAGCATTTT	CASTGGGNGNQPQHF
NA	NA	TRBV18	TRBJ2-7	TGTGCCAGCTCTCCAGGTTCTACCTACGAGCAGTACTTC	CASSPGSTYEQYF
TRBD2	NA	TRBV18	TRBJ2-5	TGTGCCAGCTCACCACTCCCGGGGGGACTCCAAGAGACCCAGTACTTC	CASSPLPGGLQETQYF
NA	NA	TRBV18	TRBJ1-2	TGTGCCAGCTCACCACCCCAGGGGCGAGTAAATGGCTACACCTTC	CASSPPQGRVNGYTF
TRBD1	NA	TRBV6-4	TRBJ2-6	TGTGCCAGCAGTGATAGGGGACAGGGGTCCTCTGGGGCCAACGGCCTGACTTTC	CASSDRGQGSSGANGLTF
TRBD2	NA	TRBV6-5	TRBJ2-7	TGTGCCAGCAGTTACTCGAGTACTAGCGGGATGTACGAGCAGTACTTC	CASSYSSTSGMYEQYF
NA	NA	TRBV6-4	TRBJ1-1	TGTGCCAGCAGTGAGGAGCAGAACACTGAAGCTTTCTTT	CASSEEQNTEAFF
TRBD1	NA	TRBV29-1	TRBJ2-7	TGCAGCGTTGCTATAGCCACCGGGACAGGAGGCTACGAGCAGTACTTC	CSVAIATGTGGYEQYF
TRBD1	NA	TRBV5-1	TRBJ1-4	TGCGCCAGCAGCCCCGGGACAGGGACATCTAATGAAAAACTGTTTTTT	CASSPGTGTSNEKLFF
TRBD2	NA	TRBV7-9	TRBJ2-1	TGTGCCAGCAGCTGGGGACTAATGTACAATGAGCAGTTCTTC	CASSWGLMYNEQFF
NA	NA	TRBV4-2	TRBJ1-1	TGTGCCAGCAGCCAAGGTAACAGGGCAAATAGGGGCACTGAAGCTTTCTTT	CASSQGNRANRGTEAFF
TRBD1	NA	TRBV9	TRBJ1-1	TGTGCCAGCAGCCCCGGCAGGGGGCTTGGTACTGAAGCTTTCTTT	CASSPGRGLGTEAFF
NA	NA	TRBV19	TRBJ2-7	TGTGCCAGTAGTATAGCAGGGTCGGACGGCTACGAGCAGTACTTC	CASSIAGSDGYEQYF
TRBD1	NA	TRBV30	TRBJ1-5	TGTGCCTGGAGTGGGGGGACAGGGTACCAGCCCCAGCATTTT	CAWSGGTGYQPQHF
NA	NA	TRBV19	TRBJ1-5	TGTGCCAGCAACCGGGATAGCAATCAGCCCCAGCATTTT	CASNRDSNQPQHF
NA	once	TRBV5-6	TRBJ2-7	TGTGCCAGCAGCACTGTCCCCTACGAGCAGTACTTC	CASSTVPYEQYF
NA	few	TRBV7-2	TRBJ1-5	TGTGCCAGCAGCGCGGACAATTCCGGCAATCAGCCCCAGCATTTT	CASSADNSGNQPQHF
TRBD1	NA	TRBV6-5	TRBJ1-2	TGTGCCAGCAGTTGGGACAGGGATAACTATGGCTACACCTTC	CASSWDRDNYGYTF
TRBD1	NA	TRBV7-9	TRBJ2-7	TGTGCCAGCAGCCTGCTTTTGGGACAGGGAGAAAACGAGCAGTACTTC	CASSLLLGQGENEQYF
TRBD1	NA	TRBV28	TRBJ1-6	TGTGCCAGCAGTTTCGGACAGGGAGATTCACCCCTCCACTTT	CASSFGQGDSPLHF
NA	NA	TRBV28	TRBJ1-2	TGTGCCAGCAGTCCCCCGGCAGGGGTAGGGTATGGCTACACCTTC	CASSPPAGVGYGYTF
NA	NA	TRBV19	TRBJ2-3	TGTGCCAGTAGTCCCGACCCAGGGGGCACAGATACGCAGTATTTT	CASSPDPGGTDTQYF
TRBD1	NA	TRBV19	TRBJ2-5	TGTGCCAGTAGTAGTAGTGGGACAGGGTACCAAGAGACCCAGTACTTC	CASSSSGTGYQETQYF
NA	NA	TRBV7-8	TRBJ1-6	TGTGCCAGCAGCTTAGCAGGGGGTTCACCCCTCCACTTT	CASSLAGGSPLHF
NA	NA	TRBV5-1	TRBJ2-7	TGCGCCAGCAGACTCGGGGAATCCTACGAGCAGTACTTC	CASRLGESYEQYF
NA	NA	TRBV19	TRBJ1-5	TGTGCCAGTACCCCAGGGCAGGGCTGGTATCAGCCCCAGCATTTT	CASTPGQGWYQPQHF
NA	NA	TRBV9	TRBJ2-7	TGTGCCAGCAGCACCGGGTCTACCTCCTACGAGCAGTACTTC	CASSTGSTSYEQYF
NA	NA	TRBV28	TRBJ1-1	TGTGCCAGCGGATATCAGGGTAGGGGCACTGAAGCTTTCTTT	CASGYQGRGTEAFF